The source of this T cell receptor beta chain is a study of cytomegalovirus exposure and HLA in healthy donors. About the research overall: Later, an analysis reported that the 100 to 150 validation repertoires had used the same platform as the approximately 720 first-cohort repertoires. General study results and limits: In the 90 to 150 validation repertoires, approximately 94% of cluster scores exceeded 0, per a later analysis. Researchers counted over 150 TCR beta chains as cytomegalovirus-associated.

This clone was seen only a few times. Its antigen is unidentified. After removal of 5 bases from V and 8 bases from J, the junction contained 8 bases not matched to a gene. CDR3 size: 15 residues. The germline gives CDR1 MDHEN, CDR2 SYDVKM. A 120-subject validation cohort, separate from the approximately 670-subject first cohort, supplied the donors. Repertoires were generated with immunoSEQ multiplex PCR, while TCRdb's copy carries only in-frame clones and drops some. The sample holds around 170,000 clones, more than 70% seen once. The sequence was obtained from a man between 18 and 35 years old in good health and CMV-seronegative. The chain carries TRBV28 and TRBJ1-3; 11 bases map to TRBD1. Sequencing was done on a sample of PBMCs. The CDR3, as DNA: TGTGCCAGCAGTGCGCTGGGACAGGGGGAGGACACCATATATTTT. This codes for CASSALGQGEDTIYF.